This entry lists 22 T cell receptor beta chains sequenced from one sample in a study of cytomegalovirus exposure and HLA in healthy donors. A multiplex PCR was run with 60 Vbeta primers and 13 Jbeta primers. Profiled with immunoSEQ multiplex PCR; TCRdb holds only in-frame clones, not every one. The sample includes approximately 160,000 clones, approximately 75% of them seen just once. Sequencing was carried out using PBMCs. The receptor set was obtained from a woman aged 18-29 years in good health and CMV-seronegative.

This CDR3 is CASRDLPSTGGPPEAFF. The CDR3 DNA sequence: TGTGCCAGCAGAGACCTACCCTCGACAGGGGGTCCCCCTGAAGCTTTCTTT. The V gene is TRBV5-4, the J gene TRBJ1-1; 9 bases are a match to TRBD1. Germline CDR1 is SGHNT and CDR2 is YYREEE (reference sequence). After removal of 5 bases from V and 6 bases from J, the junction contained 17 bases not matched to a gene. This CDR3 is built from 17 residues.

A few counts support this clone. The rearrangement joins TRBV28 to TRBJ1-4; 8 bases fit TRBD1. The germline CDR1 and CDR2 sequences are MDHEN and SYDVKM. V was clipped by 6 bases and J by 10 bases; unmatched bases: 7. The CDR3 sequence is 13 residues long. This CDR3 is CASRKLDRAKLFF. CDR3 DNA sequence: TGTGCCAGCAGAAAGCTGGACAGGGCAAAACTGTTTTTT.

The chain links TRBV11-2 to TRBJ2-1; TRBD2 aligns across 8 bases. Germline CDR1 and CDR2: SGHAT and FQNNGV. The CDR3 is made up of 18 amino acids. V shed 0 bases and J 5 bases; nucleotides not matched to a gene: 12. This chain's CDR3 is CASSLDRGFKRGNNEQFF. CDR3 nucleotides: TGTGCCAGCAGCTTAGATCGCGGATTCAAGCGGGGGAACAATGAGCAGTTCTTC.

The genes are TRBV27 and TRBJ2-5, with 14 nucleotides matching TRBD2. The V segment lost 10 bases and the J segment 5 bases; nucleotides outside the gene matches: 9. CDR1 is MNHEY, CDR2 SMNVEV, per germline (reference sequence). The CDR3 has 15 residues. CDR3 sequence reads: CATRLAGGPWETQYF. The CDR3 nucleotides are TGTGCCACCCGACTAGCGGGAGGGCCATGGGAGACCCAGTACTTC.

This clone came up once. The chain links TRBV30 to TRBJ2-5, with 7 bases identical to TRBD1. Near its end, the DNA agrees better with TRBJ2-7, so the J call may be wrong. The CDR3 is 14 amino acids. CDR1 and CDR2 (germline): GTSNPN, SVGIG (reference sequence). The CDR3 protein is CAWSSGGRGYEQYF. The CDR3 DNA sequence: TGTGCCTGGAGTTCGGGTGGCAGGGGGTACGAGCAGTACTTC.

V gene TRBV6-4 combines with J gene TRBJ2-3, with D unclear. V lost 2 bases and J 2 bases, leaving 11 bases between the germline ends. This CDR3 contains 15 residues. Germline V CDR1 and CDR2: MRHNA, SNTAGT. The CDR3: CASSDPGPSTDTQYF. The CDR3 DNA follows: TGTGCCAGCAGTGACCCTGGGCCTTCCACAGATACGCAGTATTTT.

The chain uses TRBV2 and TRBJ2-3; D gene uncertain. V was pared by 2 bases and J by 0 bases, with 9 bases between. The germline V gene has CDR1 SNHLY and CDR2 FYNNEI. The CDR3 runs 15 residues. CDR3 sequence (DNA): TGTGCCAGCAGTGAATGGGCAGCAAGCACAGATACGCAGTATTTT. Translating it yields CASSEWAASTDTQYF.

V and J are TRBV10-2 and TRBJ2-2, with 10 bases that match TRBD1. V lost 4 bases, J lost 5 bases, and 1 base stayed unmatched. The CDR3 runs 14 residues. The germline V gene has CDR1 WSHSY and CDR2 SAAADI. CDR3 amino acids: CASSGTGGTGELFF. In DNA form, the CDR3 reads TGCGCCAGCAGTGGGACAGGGGGGACCGGGGAGCTGTTTTTT.

A word on this clone: Other DNA variants within this sample encode the same CDR3. The chain has TRBV5-1 and TRBJ2-1, with TRBD2 matching over 8 bases. Losses at the gene ends were 1 base for V and 1 base for J; bases not matched to a gene: 4. CDR1 is SGHRS, CDR2 YFSETQ, per germline. This CDR3 is built from 16 residues. The CDR3 spells CASSLLAGGSYNEQFF. The CDR3 DNA sequence: TGCGCCAGCAGCTTGTTGGCGGGAGGTTCCTACAATGAGCAGTTCTTC.

As to this clone: Other DNA sequences in this specimen translate into the identical CDR3. This rearrangement joins TRBV4-1 to TRBJ1-5; D unclear. Germline CDR1 MGHRA, CDR2 YSYEKL. The length of the CDR3 is 14 residues. V shed 1 base and J shed 4 bases, with 8 bases lying between them. CDR3 bases: TGCGCCAGCAGCCAAGTGGGAGGGAATCAGCCCCAGCATTTT. Residues: CASSQVGGNQPQHF.

The CDR3 nucleotides read TGTGCCAGCTCACCGGCGACAGGGCACCGCTCTGGGGCCAACGTCCTGACTTTC. Translating it yields CASSPATGHRSGANVLTF. The rearrangement uses TRBV18 and TRBJ2-6; 7 bases are shared with TRBD1. CDR1 and CDR2 from the germline V gene are KGHSH and LQKENI. After removal of 3 bases from V and 0 bases from J, the junction contained 8 bases not matched to a gene. This CDR3 contains 18 residues.

The chain uses TRBV5-4 and TRBJ2-3, with 8 bases aligning to TRBD1. J lost 3 bases, V lost 4 bases, and 4 bases had no gene match. This CDR3 is built from 14 residues. Germline lookup yields CDR1 SGHNT and CDR2 YYREEE (reference sequence). The CDR3, as DNA: TGTGCCAGCAGCATGCAGGGGGCTACAGATACGCAGTATTTT. Translated: CASSMQGATDTQYF.

The chain is built from TRBV6-1 and TRBJ2-3, with 10 bases that match TRBD1. CDR1 and CDR2 from the germline V gene are MNHNS and SASEGT. This CDR3 has 17 amino acids. Trimming took 0 bases from V and 2 from J; bases not matched to a gene: 5. The CDR3 loop reads CASSEALGTGATDTQYF. In DNA form, the CDR3 reads TGTGCCAGCAGTGAAGCCCTCGGGACAGGGGCCACAGATACGCAGTATTTT.

J is TRBJ2-3 and V is TRBV10-3; 12 nucleotides line up with TRBD2. Trimming at V came to 8 bases and at J to 6 bases, leaving 6 bases not matched to a gene. This CDR3 has 14 residues. Germline V gene lookup returns CDR1 ENHRY and CDR2 SYGVKD. DNA for the CDR3: TGTGCCATCTCTCTAGCGGGAGGGCCTGATACGCAGTATTTT. It encodes CAISLAGGPDTQYF.

The chain has TRBV27 and TRBJ2-7, with 7 bases aligning to TRBD1. Germline CDR1 is MNHEY and CDR2 is SMNVEV (reference sequence). V was clipped by 0 bases and J by 4 bases; unmatched bases: 21. The CDR3 consists of 20 residues. CDR3 protein: CASSLSGGETGNSWSYEQYF. CDR3 in DNA: TGTGCCAGCAGTTTATCGGGTGGGGAGACAGGGAATAGTTGGTCGTACGAGCAGTACTTC.

This chain links TRBV4-1 with TRBJ1-1, with 8 bases identical to TRBD1. Germline CDR1 MGHRA, CDR2 YSYEKL. This CDR3 has 15 amino acids. The V and J ends lost 1 base and 5 bases, in that order; junction bases with no gene match: 6. As DNA, the CDR3 is TGCGCCAGCAGCCAAGTCTCCACAGGGGGAACTGAAGCTTTCTTT. Encoded protein: CASSQVSTGGTEAFF.

This clone was observed a single time. The chain recombines TRBV11-2 with TRBJ1-6, with TRBD1 matching 9 bases. The CDR3 is made up of 14 amino acids. CDR1 and CDR2 from the germline V gene are SGHAT and FQNNGV. The V gene end was trimmed by 7 bases and the J gene end by 7 bases; junction bases not matched to a gene: 5. The CDR3 DNA reads as TGTGCCAGCACCGAGGGGACAGGGAATTCACCCCTCCACTTT. Encoded protein: CASTEGTGNSPLHF.

The chain combines TRBV7-9 with TRBJ1-4; D not resolved. The CDR3 covers 11 residues. Trimming took 3 bases from V and 8 from J, leaving 4 bases between them. Germline loops: CDR1 SEHNR, CDR2 FQNEAQ (reference sequence). CDR3 region: CASSFTEKLFF. The CDR3 region has the DNA TGTGCCAGCAGCTTCACAGAAAAACTGTTTTTT.

The J gene is TRBJ2-3, the V gene TRBV2, with 11 bases lining up with TRBD2. The CDR3 length is 15 residues. Germline V gives CDR1 SNHLY, CDR2 FYNNEI. The ends lost 6 bases at V and 1 base at J; junction bases unmatched: 3. CDR3 nucleotides: TGTGCCAGCAGGGAACTAGCGGGGGGCACAGATACGCAGTATTTT. Translation gives CASRELAGGTDTQYF.

The V and J genes are TRBV27 and TRBJ1-6; D unclear. The CDR3 runs 15 residues. In germline, CDR1 is MNHEY, CDR2 SMNVEV (reference sequence). Between the trimmed V and J ends, which lost 4 bases and 7 bases, there was a span of 14 bases. The CDR3 loop reads CASSSPPGRNSPLHF. Written as DNA, the CDR3 is TGTGCCAGCAGTTCACCCCCGGGTCGGAATTCACCCCTCCACTTT.

The rearrangement links TRBV7-3 to TRBJ2-5; D perhaps matches TRBD2 (6 bases). V was pared by 0 bases and J by 5 bases, with 13 bases between. In germline, CDR1 is SGHTA, CDR2 FQGTGA. There are 15 residues in the CDR3. This CDR3 reads CASSLTSWEEETQYF. DNA of the CDR3: TGTGCCAGCAGCTTAACGTCCTGGGAGGAGGAGACCCAGTACTTC.

This sequence joins TRBV11-2 and TRBJ2-1; TRBD2 might be the D (6 bases). V was trimmed by 1 base and J by 15 bases, leaving 13 bases between them. The V gene's germline CDR1 is SGHAT and CDR2 FQNNGV. This CDR3 spans 12 amino acids. CDR3 sequence (DNA): TGTGCCAGCAGCTTAGTGGGGGGAATCGGGTTCTTC. Encoded protein: CASSLVGGIGFF.